The 17 T cell receptor beta chains in this list originate from one sample, sequenced in a study of response to subunit inactivated influenza vaccine. Using its own MiXCR run on the RT-PCR reads, TCRdb lists one record per CDR3 protein. The repertoire holds roughly 500,000 distinct CDR3 sequences, with approximately 17% as singletons. The material sequenced was CD4+ T cells sorted from PBMCs, taken less than 30 months after vaccination. The receptors were sampled from a man between 50 and 69 years old who received an inactivated influenza vaccine.

This clonotype occurred a few times. This rearrangement joins TRBV20-1 to TRBJ2-7; D is possibly TRBD1 (6 bases). Trimming cost V 4 bases and J 9 bases, with 19 bases left between them. CDR3 size: 13 residues. Germline V CDR1 and CDR2: DFQATT, SNEGSKA (reference sequence). Here the CDR3 reads CSANVQGSPRQYF. Written as DNA, the CDR3 is TGCAGTGCTAACGTACAGGGATCCCCCAGGCAGTACTTC.

This clonotype was picked up many times. The chain carries TRBV7-9 and TRBJ2-1; 9 bases agree with TRBD1. The V and J ends lost 6 bases and 9 bases, in that order; junction bases with no gene match: 9. The CDR3 covers 14 residues. From germline, CDR1 is SEHNR and CDR2 FQNEAQ (reference sequence). The CDR3 DNA follows: TGTGCCAGCAGACCAAATACAGGGGGCGGTGAGCAGTTCTTC. Its translation: CASRPNTGGGEQFF. The full variable domain, its missing parts supplied by reference TRBV7-9 and TRBJ2-1, is DTGVSQNPRHKITKRGQNVTFRCDPISEHNRLYWYRQTLGQGPEFLTYFQNEAQLEKSRLLSDRFSAERPKGSFSTLEIQRTEQGDSAMYLCASRPNTGGGEQFFGPGTRLTVL.

This rearrangement joins TRBV5-1 to TRBJ2-5; 13 bases align to TRBD2. CDR3 size: 17 residues. Looked up from germline, CDR1 is SGHRS and CDR2 is YFSETQ. Unmatched junction bases numbered 9, after V lost 4 bases and J lost 3 bases. The CDR3 sequence: CASSRRLAGGSKETQYF. The CDR3 nucleotides read TGCGCCAGCAGCCGGAGACTAGCGGGGGGATCAAAAGAGACCCAGTACTTC.

This clonotype has only a few counts. CDR3 DNA: TGTGCCACCAGCAGAGACCTAGCGGAGCCGAACACCGGGGAGCTGTTTTTT. Translating it yields CATSRDLAEPNTGELFF. V and J are TRBV15 and TRBJ2-2; 7 bases line up with TRBD2. After removal of 0 bases from V and 0 bases from J, the junction contained 4 bases not matched to a gene. The CDR3 sequence is 17 residues long. Germline V gives CDR1 LNHNV, CDR2 YYDKDF (reference sequence). Full variable domain (rest looked up from reference TRBV15 and TRBJ2-2): DAMVIQNPRYQVTQFGKPVTLSCSQTLNHNVMYWYQQKSSQAPKLLFHYYDKDFNNEADTPDNFQSRRPNTSFCFLDIRSPGLGDTAMYLCATSRDLAEPNTGELFFGEGSRLTVL.

The chain combines TRBV5-6 with TRBJ2-3; D gene ambiguous. V shed 4 bases and J shed 4 bases, with 13 bases lying between them. The CDR3 sequence is 14 residues long. Germline V gene data show CDR1 as SGHDT and CDR2 as YYEEEE. The CDR3, as DNA: TGTGCCAGCAGCCCCTGGATTTTACCAGATACGCAGTATTTT. Translating gives CASSPWILPDTQYF.

The gene calls are TRBV10-3 and TRBJ2-3, with D maybe TRBD1 (5 bases). The CDR3 contains 15 residues. Germline CDR1 ENHRY, CDR2 SYGVKD. Trimming took off 5 bases at V and 1 base at J, with 13 bases between the two ends. CDR3 DNA: TGTGCCATCAGTCTATCTATACAGGGCACAGATACGCAGTATTTT. It encodes CAISLSIQGTDTQYF.

The chain has TRBV10-3 and TRBJ2-3; 9 bases map to TRBD1. Per the germline V gene, CDR1 is ENHRY and CDR2 is SYGVKD. The CDR3 is 14 residues long. With V trimmed by 4 bases and J by 6 bases, 5 bases remained unmatched. CDR3 in amino acids: CAISVGGTGDTQYF. The DNA of the CDR3 is TGTGCCATCAGTGTTGGGGGGACAGGGGATACGCAGTATTTT.

The table lists this clonotype with a few counts. CDR3 residues: CASSAHTANYGYTF. The CDR3 region has the DNA TGTGCCAGCAGCGCCCACACCGCTAACTATGGCTACACCTTC. The chain carries TRBV9 and TRBJ1-2, with no clear D. V shed 3 bases and J shed 0 bases, with 9 bases lying between them. CDR1 is SGDLS and CDR2 is YYNGEE in the germline V gene. The CDR3 spans 14 residues.

The chain recombines TRBV6-5 with TRBJ2-7, with D tentatively TRBD1 (5 bases). Germline assignment: CDR1 MNHEY and CDR2 SVGAGI. The CDR3 sequence is 15 residues long. V was clipped by 0 bases and J by 3 bases, with 12 bases between them. CDR3 loop: CASSYSVSGFYEQYF. The CDR3 DNA reads TGTGCCAGCAGTTACTCTGTCTCAGGGTTCTACGAGCAGTACTTC.

This clonotype has at least ten counts. This chain links TRBV7-2 with TRBJ2-5; TRBD2 matches at 7 bases. V lost 5 bases and J lost 4; bases outside the gene matches: 7. CDR3 length equals 14 residues. CDR1 SGHTA and CDR2 FQGNSA come from the germline V gene. The CDR3 protein is CASSPGRVIETQYF. Written as DNA, the CDR3 is TGTGCCAGCAGCCCTGGGAGGGTAATAGAGACCCAGTACTTC.

This clonotype turned up a few times. The CDR3 DNA reads TGCGCCAGCAGCTTGGAGTCAGGGGGGATCGGGGAGCTGTTTTTT. Protein: CASSLESGGIGELFF. The V call is TRBV5-1, the J call TRBJ2-2; possible D gene TRBD1, 7 bases. The CDR3 loop spans 15 amino acids. The germline gives CDR1 SGHRS, CDR2 YFSETQ. V shed 0 bases and J shed 7 bases, with 13 bases lying between them.

The table lists this clonotype with a few counts. The V gene is TRBV5-1, the J gene TRBJ2-7; no clear D. This CDR3 region has 14 residues. Trimming took 7 bases from V and 0 from J, leaving 14 bases between them. Germline loops: CDR1 SGHRS, CDR2 YFSETQ. CDR3 residues: CASLPRPNSYEQYF. In DNA form, the CDR3 reads TGCGCCAGCCTTCCAAGACCCAACTCCTACGAGCAGTACTTC.

CDR3 bases: TGTGCCAGCAGCACCGGGTCTAGCGGGGCCCTAGCTACGCAGTATTTT. This sequence encodes CASSTGSSGALATQYF. The chain couples TRBV12-3 or TRBV12-4 to TRBJ2-3; TRBD2 aligns across 9 bases. The CDR3 loop spans 16 amino acids. The V and J ends lost 6 bases and 8 bases, in that order; junction bases with no gene match: 15.

This clonotype was counted a few times. V and J are TRBV30 and TRBJ2-1, with TRBD1 identical over 8 bases. Germline CDR1 is GTSNPN and CDR2 is SVGIG (reference sequence). The CDR3 extends over 16 amino acids. The V and J ends lost 3 bases and 6 bases, in that order; junction bases with no gene match: 13. This chain's CDR3 is CAWSRTGPIKGNEQFF. The CDR3 bases are TGTGCCTGGAGCCGGACAGGGCCCATTAAAGGCAATGAGCAGTTCTTC.

This clonotype was seen repeatedly, ten times or more. The chain recombines TRBV12-3 or TRBV12-4 with TRBJ2-5, with D uncertain. This CDR3 comprises 13 residues. Trimming cost V 5 bases and J 4 bases, with 11 bases left between them. Written as DNA, the CDR3 is TGTGCCAGCAGTCTTGTTTCAGGAGAGACCCAGTACTTC. It translates to CASSLVSGETQYF.

This clonotype was detected ten times or more. V is TRBV7-2 and J is TRBJ2-7, with 9 bases aligning to TRBD2. Per the germline V gene, CDR1 is SGHTA and CDR2 is FQGNSA. The trim removed 1 base at V and 10 bases at J, leaving 11 bases unmatched. There are 15 residues in the CDR3. The CDR3 reads CASSLDGASGNLQYF. As DNA, the CDR3 is TGTGCCAGCAGCTTAGACGGCGCTAGCGGGAACTTACAGTACTTC.

This clonotype was found a few times. The rearrangement links TRBV6-1 to TRBJ2-1; 11 positions match TRBD1. Germline values: CDR1 MNHNS, CDR2 SASEGT. This CDR3 comprises 17 residues. V lost 5 bases and J lost 3; bases outside the gene matches: 9. CDR3 nucleotides: TGTGCCAGCAGTCGAAGGTGGGGGACAGGGGGCTACAATGAGCAGTTCTTC. It is translated as CASSRRWGTGGYNEQFF.